This TCR beta chain was sequenced during a study of cytotoxic CD8 clonotypes in ibrutinib-treated CLL. Study-level results: Clonality went up at the time of ibrutinib response, stayed stable in sustained remission, and later dropped back toward its baseline level at progression.

As for this clone: The antigen is not known. Different DNA sequences within this sample yield the same CDR3.

This table comes from immunoSEQ multiplex PCR, and its TCRdb copy is limited to in-frame clones, with some not included. The table records approximately 320,000 clones, 67% of them present only once. The V gene lost 6 bases and the J gene lost 3 bases, with 8 bases spanning the gap. The CDR3 is 12 residues long. Germline V gene sequence: CDR1 MDHEN, CDR2 SYDVKM. The input for sequencing was PBMCs, taken after 36 months of ibrutinib treatment. The source of this sequence is a human donor with chronic lymphocytic leukemia. The chain recombines TRBV28 with TRBJ1-2; tentative D call: TRBD1 (6 bases). This CDR3 reads CASSPGDYGYTF. The CDR3 bases are TGTGCCAGCAGCCCAGGGGACTATGGCTACACCTTC.